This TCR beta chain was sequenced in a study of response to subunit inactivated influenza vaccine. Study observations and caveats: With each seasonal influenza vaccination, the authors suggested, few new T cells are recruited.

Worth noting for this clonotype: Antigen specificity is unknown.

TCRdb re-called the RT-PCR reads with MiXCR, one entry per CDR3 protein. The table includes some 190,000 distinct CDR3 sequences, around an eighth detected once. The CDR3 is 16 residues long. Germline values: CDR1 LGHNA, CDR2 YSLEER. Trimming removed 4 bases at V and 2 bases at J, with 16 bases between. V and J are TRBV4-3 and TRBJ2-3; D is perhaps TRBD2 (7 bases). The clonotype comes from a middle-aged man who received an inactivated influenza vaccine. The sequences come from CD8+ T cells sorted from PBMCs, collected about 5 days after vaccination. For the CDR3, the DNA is TGCGCCAGCAGCCCGTATGGGGGGGACACCACAGATACGCAGTATTTT. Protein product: CASSPYGGDTTDTQYF.